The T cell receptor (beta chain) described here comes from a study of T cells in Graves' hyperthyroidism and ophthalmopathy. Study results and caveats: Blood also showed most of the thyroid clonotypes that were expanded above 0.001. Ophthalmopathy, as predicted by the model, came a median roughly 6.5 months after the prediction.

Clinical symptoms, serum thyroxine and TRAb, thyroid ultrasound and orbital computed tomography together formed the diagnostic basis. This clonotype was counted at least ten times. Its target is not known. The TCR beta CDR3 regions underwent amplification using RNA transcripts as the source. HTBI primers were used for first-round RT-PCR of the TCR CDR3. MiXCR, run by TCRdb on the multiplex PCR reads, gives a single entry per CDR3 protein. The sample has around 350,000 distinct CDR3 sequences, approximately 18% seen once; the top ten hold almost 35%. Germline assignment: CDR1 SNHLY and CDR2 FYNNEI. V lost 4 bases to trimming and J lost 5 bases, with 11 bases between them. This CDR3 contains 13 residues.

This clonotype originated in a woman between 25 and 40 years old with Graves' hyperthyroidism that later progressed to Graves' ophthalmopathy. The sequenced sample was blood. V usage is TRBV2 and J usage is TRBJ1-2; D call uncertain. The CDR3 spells CASSGLQLYGYTF. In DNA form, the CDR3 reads TGTGCCAGCAGTGGTCTCCAGCTTTATGGCTACACCTTC.